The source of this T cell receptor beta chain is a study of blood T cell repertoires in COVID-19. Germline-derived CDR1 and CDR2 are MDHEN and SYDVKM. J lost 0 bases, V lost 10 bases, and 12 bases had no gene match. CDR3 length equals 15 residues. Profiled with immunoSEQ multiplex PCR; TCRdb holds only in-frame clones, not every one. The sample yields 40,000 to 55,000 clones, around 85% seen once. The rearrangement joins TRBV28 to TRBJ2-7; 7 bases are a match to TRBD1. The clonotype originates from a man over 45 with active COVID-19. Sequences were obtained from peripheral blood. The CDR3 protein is CATKNRQGRSYEQYF. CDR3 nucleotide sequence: TGTGCCACCAAGAACCGACAGGGCCGCTCCTACGAGCAGTACTTC. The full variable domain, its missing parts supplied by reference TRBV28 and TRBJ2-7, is DVKVTQSSRYLVKRTGEKVFLECVQDMDHENMFWYRQDPGLGLRLIYFSYDVKMKEKGDIPEGYSVSREKKERFSLILESASTNQTSMYLCATKNRQGRSYEQYFGPGTRLTVT.